Sequencing of this T cell receptor beta chain was carried out in a study of T cell responses to AZD1222 COVID-19 vaccine. This clone appeared a single time. The target antigen is unknown. Pooled together were second doses at about 4 or about 12 weeks. Sequenced by immunoSEQ multiplex PCR; TCRdb stores in-frame clones only, minus some. The table includes 110,000 to 150,000 clones, roughly 93% detected once. This CDR3 has 14 residues. Trimming stripped 2 bases from V and 5 bases from J, with 12 bases between. Germline V gene sequence: CDR1 LGHDT, CDR2 YNNKEL (reference sequence). General observations from the study: Repertoires were collected only later (after the peak T cell response had occurred). Following two doses of AZD1222, Spike-specific TCR breadth and depth rose. Among the donors, most were white British and more were female, and clonal diversity was possibly underestimated.

The rearrangement links TRBV3-1 (or the pseudogene TRBV3-2) to TRBJ2-5; no firm D call. This specimen consisted of peripheral blood, obtained 28 days after the second AZD1222 dose. The origin of this receptor is an adult who received the AZD1222 COVID-19 vaccine. The CDR3 spells CASSQLGLKETQYF. Here the CDR3 DNA reads TGTGCCAGCAGCCAACTCGGTCTTAAGGAGACCCAGTACTTC.